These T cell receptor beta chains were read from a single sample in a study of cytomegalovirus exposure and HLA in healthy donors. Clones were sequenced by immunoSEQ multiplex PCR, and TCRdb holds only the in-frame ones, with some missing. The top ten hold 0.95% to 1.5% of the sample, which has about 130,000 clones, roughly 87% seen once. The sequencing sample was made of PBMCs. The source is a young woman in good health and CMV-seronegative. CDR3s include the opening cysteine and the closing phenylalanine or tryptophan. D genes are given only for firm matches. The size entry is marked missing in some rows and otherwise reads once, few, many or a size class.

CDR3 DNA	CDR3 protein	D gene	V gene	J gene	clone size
TGTGCCATCAGTAAAAGTCCCGGGACAGGCAACACTGAAGCTTTCTTT	CAISKSPGTGNTEAFF	TRBD1	TRBV10-3	TRBJ1-1	.
TGTGCCAGCTCACCAGGGGCGGGAGCCGAGCAGTACTTC	CASSPGAGAEQYF	TRBD2	TRBV18	TRBJ2-7	.
TGTGCCAGCAGTTGGACTAGCGGGGGCACCGGGGAGCTGTTTTTT	CASSWTSGGTGELFF	TRBD2	TRBV7-3	TRBJ2-2	.
TGTGCCAGCAGGGGACAGGGGGTTCAGCCCCAGCATTTT	CASRGQGVQPQHF	TRBD1	TRBV6-6	TRBJ1-5	.
TGTGCCATCTCAGCCGCGGGACAGAAGAACACTGAAGCTTTCTTT	CAISAAGQKNTEAFF	TRBD1	TRBV10-3	TRBJ1-1	.
TGTGCCAGCGGTACAGGGGGCCTTTACGAGCAGTACTTC	CASGTGGLYEQYF	TRBD1	TRBV28	TRBJ2-7	once
TGCGCCAGCAGCTTATGGGGGGGCACAGATACGCAGTATTTT	CASSLWGGTDTQYF	.	TRBV5-1	TRBJ2-3	.
TGTGCCAGCAGCTCCCGGGACAGGGGGTCGTGGGAGCAGTACTTC	CASSSRDRGSWEQYF	TRBD1	TRBV9	TRBJ2-7	.
TGTGCCAGTCGAACCCTCCTCTCGGGCACTGAAGCTTTCTTT	CASRTLLSGTEAFF	.	TRBV6-5	TRBJ1-1	.
TGTGCCAGCAGTTACGACAGGGGGTACGAGCAGTACTTC	CASSYDRGYEQYF	TRBD1	TRBV6-5	TRBJ2-7	.
TGTGCCAGCAGCCCCCCCAGGAATGATGGCTACACCTTC	CASSPPRNDGYTF	.	TRBV5-4	TRBJ1-2	few
TGTGCCATCAGTGAGTCCGCCGCGAGTCCCAACCAAGAGACCCAGTACTTC	CAISESAASPNQETQYF	.	TRBV10-3	TRBJ2-5	.
TGTGCCAGCAGCTCGCTATTCAGGGCGACTGAAGCTTTCTTT	CASSSLFRATEAFF	.	TRBV7-9	TRBJ1-1	once
TGCGCCAGCAGCCCAGGGACAGCTACTGGGGCCAACGTCCTGACTTTC	CASSPGTATGANVLTF	TRBD1	TRBV5-1	TRBJ2-6	.
TGTGCCAGCAGTTTATCGTCGGGGTACCAAGAGACCCAGTACTTC	CASSLSSGYQETQYF	.	TRBV27	TRBJ2-5	.
TGCAGTGCTCCCGAAAACTATGGCCACACCTTC	CSAPENYGHTF	.	TRBV20-1	TRBJ1-2	.
TGTGCCAGCAGTTACGAATCGGGACACTTTAATTCACCCCTCCACTTT	CASSYESGHFNSPLHF	.	TRBV6-5	TRBJ1-6	.
TGCGCCAGCAGCCCTCAGGTCAGCCCCTACTACAATGAGCAGTTCTTC	CASSPQVSPYYNEQFF	.	TRBV4-1	TRBJ2-1	.
TGTGCCAGTAGTATTAACGGGGGGAACACTGAAGCTTTCTTT	CASSINGGNTEAFF	.	TRBV19	TRBJ1-1	.
TGTGCCAGCAGCTTGGGGGGACAGCGCTCCTACAATGAGCAGTTCTTC	CASSLGGQRSYNEQFF	TRBD1	TRBV5-4	TRBJ2-1	.
TGTGCCAGCAGCTCCCCGCGGGGAGGGAGAGTAGCTGGCTACACCTTC	CASSSPRGGRVAGYTF	.	TRBV7-8	TRBJ1-2	.
TGCGCCAGCAGCTTGGCCCAGGGTCCCTACGAGCAGTACTTC	CASSLAQGPYEQYF	.	TRBV5-1	TRBJ2-7	many
TGTGCCAGTAGTACGCCGGGACAGCTGGCGTCACCCCTCCACTTT	CASSTPGQLASPLHF	TRBD1	TRBV19	TRBJ1-6	.
TGTGCCAGCAGCTGGGGGGGGCTGGACGAGCAGTACTTC	CASSWGGLDEQYF	.	TRBV7-6	TRBJ2-7	.
TGTGCCAGCAGCTTGGCCTTGGCGGGGGGCACCGGGGAGCTGTTTTTT	CASSLALAGGTGELFF	TRBD2	TRBV5-5	TRBJ2-2	once
TGTGCCAGCTCATCAGGGATTATAGCCAAAAACATTCAGTACTTC	CASSSGIIAKNIQYF	.	TRBV18	TRBJ2-4	.
TGTGCCAGCAGCGGCCTTCTATTCAACGAGCAGTACTTC	CASSGLLFNEQYF	.	TRBV9	TRBJ2-7	.
TGTGCCAGCAACGGTATAGCGGGGGGTAGCACAGATACGCAGTATTTT	CASNGIAGGSTDTQYF	TRBD2	TRBV2	TRBJ2-3	.
TGTGCCAGCAGCTTAGATCTTTGGGACAGGAATCTTGAAGCTTTCTTT	CASSLDLWDRNLEAFF	TRBD1	TRBV11-2	TRBJ1-1	.